This T cell receptor (beta chain) was sequenced in a study of T-cell reconstitution after alpha-beta-depleted transplantation in children. In the case of this clonotype: Its specificity is not known.

The V gene's germline CDR1 is MNHNS and CDR2 SASEGT. The CDR3 spans 13 residues. V was cut by 7 bases and J by 6 bases, with 13 bases left in between. The authors prepared the TCRbeta library with unique molecular identifiers. TCRdb re-called the PCR reads with MiXCR, one entry per CDR3 protein. The sample holds 700,000 to 850,000 distinct CDR3 sequences; 16% are singletons and the top ten take around 5%. Study observations and caveats: TCRbeta diversity was high at day 60 in some patients (a result of surviving recipient T cells and thymic progenitors). Alpha-beta T cells about two months after transplant reportedly derived from several hundred expanded graft clones. One year post-transplant, T-cell counts and diversity were largely derived from T cells produced anew.

This clonotype originated in a male patient younger than 18 who had a stem cell transplant for acute lymphoblastic leukemia, so the T cells may come from the graft donor. The source material was PBMCs, mostly from graft donor cells, sampled 360 days after TCRalphabeta/CD19-depleted stem cell transplant. J is TRBJ1-5 and V is TRBV6-1; D unresolved. CDR3 in amino acids: CASTLVVGQPQHF. DNA for the CDR3: TGTGCCAGCACTCTAGTGGTGGGTCAGCCCCAGCATTTT.